This T cell receptor beta chain was observed in a study of T cell responses to AZD1222 COVID-19 vaccine. TCRdb's copy holds only in-frame clones and misses some; the assay was immunoSEQ multiplex PCR. The sample records fewer than 100,000 clones, around 85% being singletons. This clone was observed a few times. The length of the CDR3 is 15 residues. V dropped 4 bases and J dropped 0 bases, with 11 bases sitting between them. Germline V lookup: CDR1 SGDLS, CDR2 YYNGEE. The source was peripheral blood, collected 28 days after the second AZD1222 dose. V and J are TRBV9 and TRBJ1-3; D may be TRBD1 (5 bases). This clonotype originated in an adult who received the AZD1222 COVID-19 vaccine. In DNA, the CDR3 is TGTGCCAGCAGCACCACAGGAGACTCTGGAAACACCATATATTTT. Translation: CASSTTGDSGNTIYF.